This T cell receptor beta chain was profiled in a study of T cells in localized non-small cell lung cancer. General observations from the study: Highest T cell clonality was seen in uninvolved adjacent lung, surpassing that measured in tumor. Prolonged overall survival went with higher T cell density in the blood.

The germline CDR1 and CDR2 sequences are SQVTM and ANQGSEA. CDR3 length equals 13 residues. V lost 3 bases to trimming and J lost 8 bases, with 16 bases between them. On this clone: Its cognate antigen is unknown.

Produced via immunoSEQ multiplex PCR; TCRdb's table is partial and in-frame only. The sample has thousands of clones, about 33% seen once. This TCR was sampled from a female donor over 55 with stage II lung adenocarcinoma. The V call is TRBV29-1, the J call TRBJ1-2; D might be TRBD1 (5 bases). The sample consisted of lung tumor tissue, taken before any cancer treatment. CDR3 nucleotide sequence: TGCAGCGTTGAGCTGAGTACGCGGGGCGGCTACACCTTC. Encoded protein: CSVELSTRGGYTF.